What follows are 7 T cell receptor beta chains derived from one specimen sequenced in a study of PD-1 blockade in classical Hodgkin lymphoma. Data came from immunoSEQ multiplex PCR; TCRdb stores just in-frame clones and leaves some out. The sample contains more than 10,000 clones, roughly 86% of which appear only once. Time point described: cycle 4 day 1 (C4D1), after around six weeks of nivolumab. All trial patients relapsed after autologous stem cell transplantation. Magnetic negative selection of thawed PBMCs was the method by which CD4+ T cells were purified. Specimen: CD4+ T cells from blood, collected before the fourth cycle of nivolumab. The receptors were gathered from a human donor with classical Hodgkin lymphoma.

The rearrangement links TRBV7-2 to TRBJ2-7; D call uncertain. Germline V CDR1 and CDR2: SGHTA, FQGNSA. The CDR3 runs 14 residues. Between the trimmed V and J ends, which lost 2 bases and 2 bases, there was a span of 10 bases. The CDR3 DNA follows: TGTGCCAGCAGCTTACTGTGGGATACCTACGAGCAGTACTTC. It yields the protein CASSLLWDTYEQYF.

The chain uses TRBV6-6 and TRBJ2-7, with 7 nucleotides matching TRBD2. V trimming: 6 bases; J trimming: 2 bases; junction bases outside the gene matches: 7. CDR3 length: 14 amino acids. CDR1 is MNHNY, CDR2 SVGAGI, per germline (reference sequence). CDR3 in amino acids: CASSPLAGAYEQYF. CDR3 bases: TGTGCCAGCAGCCCCCTGGCGGGAGCCTACGAGCAGTACTTC.

This clone appeared once. The rearrangement links TRBV10-1 to TRBJ2-3; 12 nucleotides match TRBD2. From germline, CDR1 is WNHNN and CDR2 SYGVQD (reference sequence). The CDR3 length is 17 residues. After removal of 2 bases from V and 2 bases from J, the junction contained 5 bases not matched to a gene. For the CDR3, the DNA is TGCGCCAGCAGTGAGAGGCCTAGCGGGAGGGCCACAGATACGCAGTATTTT. It codes for CASSERPSGRATDTQYF.

V is TRBV18 and J is TRBJ2-7, with no clear D. Trimming stripped 3 bases from V and 2 bases from J, with 8 bases between. Germline lookup yields CDR1 KGHSH and CDR2 LQKENI. The CDR3 is 13 residues long. For the CDR3, the DNA is TGTGCCAGCTCACCCAACGACGCCTACGAGCAGTACTTC. This codes for CASSPNDAYEQYF. Filled out from reference TRBV18 and TRBJ2-7, the complete variable domain reads NAGVMQNPRHLVRRRGQEARLRCSPMKGHSHVYWYRQLPEEGLKFMVYLQKENIIDESGMPKERFSAEFPKEGPSILRIQQVVRGDSAAYFCASSPNDAYEQYFGPGTRLTVT.

This clone was picked up one time. This chain uses TRBV18 with TRBJ2-7; no reliable D call. CDR3 length: 12 amino acids. V lost 1 base, J lost 1 base, and 2 bases lay in between. Germline V gives CDR1 KGHSH, CDR2 LQKENI. The CDR3 sequence is CASSPLSYEQYF. In DNA form, the CDR3 reads TGTGCCAGCTCACCACTTTCCTACGAGCAGTACTTC.

This chain uses TRBV15 with TRBJ2-5, with a weak D call TRBD1 (5 bases). The CDR3 runs 17 residues. V gave up 0 bases and J gave up 0 bases, with 14 bases separating them. In germline, CDR1 is LNHNV, CDR2 YYDKDF (reference sequence). The CDR3 DNA reads TGTGCCACCAGCAGAGATCCCGACAGTTGGTACCAAGAGACCCAGTACTTC. This translates into CATSRDPDSWYQETQYF.

The chain combines TRBV5-1 with TRBJ2-5; no definite D call. There are 12 residues in the CDR3. Germline CDR1 SGHRS, CDR2 YFSETQ. V was clipped by 5 bases and J by 1 base, with 6 bases between them. The CDR3 DNA is TGCGCCAGCAGGATCAGCCAAGAGACCCAGTACTTC. It codes for CASRISQETQYF.